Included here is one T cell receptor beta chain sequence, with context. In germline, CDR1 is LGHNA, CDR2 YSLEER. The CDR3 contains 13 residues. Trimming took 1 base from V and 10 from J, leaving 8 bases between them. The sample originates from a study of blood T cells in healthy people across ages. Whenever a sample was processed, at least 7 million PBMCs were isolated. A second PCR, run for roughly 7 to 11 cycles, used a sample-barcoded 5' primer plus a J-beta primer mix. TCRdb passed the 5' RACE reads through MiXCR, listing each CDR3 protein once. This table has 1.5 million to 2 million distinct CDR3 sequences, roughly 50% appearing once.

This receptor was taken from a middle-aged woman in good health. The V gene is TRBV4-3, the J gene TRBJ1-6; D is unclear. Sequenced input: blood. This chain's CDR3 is CASSQGVQSPLHF. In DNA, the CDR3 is TGCGCCAGCAGCCAAGGCGTTCAGTCACCCCTCCACTTT.